The entry below describes one T cell receptor (beta chain). Its antigen has not been determined. No much larger clone exists at a distance of one base, and base qualities are not known. The data are from a study of cytomegalovirus exposure and HLA in healthy donors (dated by TCRdb to about 2017). About the investigation overall: According to a later analysis, the 100 to 150 validation repertoires were produced on the same platform as the 666 repertoires of the first cohort. To predict cytomegalovirus infection status, the study brought together high-throughput TCR immunosequencing, statistical association of individual TCRs with disease status, and machine learning. The study was designed to test whether signatures of past pathogen exposure could be identified by cataloging public T cell receptors. In addition to the first cohort of roughly 670 subjects, a separate validation cohort of around 110 different subjects was used. What the research found in general, with its limitations: Most TCR sequences were seen in very few donors, while some public TCRs were found in many individuals. The classifier was reported to diagnose cytomegalovirus status with high specificity and sensitivity in both the original and validation cohorts. The authors suggested that the approach could potentially be extended to other disease states and immunological phenotypes. A few of the identified cytomegalovirus-associated TCR beta chains were confirmed in vitro to be specific for cytomegalovirus antigens. A later analysis lacked HLA typing for the validation cohort, so it scored co-occurrence in that cohort across all 120 or so repertoires. In the study, 150 to 200 TCR beta chains were listed as associated with cytomegalovirus. In a later analysis, TCRs clustered in the first cohort were found to also tend to co-occur in the 120 or so validation repertoires, with 85% to 95% of cluster scores above 0.

To prepare the library, the immunoSEQ multiplex PCR assay was applied. The study's processing was this. A statistical classification framework was built to diagnose cytomegalovirus status from the catalog of TCR beta chain sequences. TCRdb obtained this table from immuneACCESS and retained in-frame rearrangements with V and J assigned. These tables miss some clones; where compared with another copy, unresolved V genes account for less than half of the shortfall, and the remainder is unexplained. V, J and clone size reflect that table, while D and trimming were determined from the DNA. Within this sample are more than 95,000 clones, with about 82% of them counted one time only. The ten largest clones represent around 5% of the sample. CDR1 and CDR2 are read off the germline V gene as SGHRS and YFSETQ. V sheds 0 bases and J sheds 5 bases, leaving 5 bases between their ends. Measured from the cysteine to the phenylalanine, the CDR3 is 13 residues long. The entry retains the CDR3 DNA only, 39 bases that are in frame from base 1.

Separate from the approximately 700-subject first cohort, the validation cohort of some 130 subjects was the group to which the donors belonged. The sample comprised PBMCs. The rearranged chain carries TRBV5-1 and TRBJ1-4, with the D segment identity uncertain. This clonotype originated in a man younger than 30 in good health and CMV-seronegative. The bases read TGCGCCAGCAGCTTGGCCTTCAATGAAAAACTGTTTTTT. Translation gives CASSLAFNEKLFF.